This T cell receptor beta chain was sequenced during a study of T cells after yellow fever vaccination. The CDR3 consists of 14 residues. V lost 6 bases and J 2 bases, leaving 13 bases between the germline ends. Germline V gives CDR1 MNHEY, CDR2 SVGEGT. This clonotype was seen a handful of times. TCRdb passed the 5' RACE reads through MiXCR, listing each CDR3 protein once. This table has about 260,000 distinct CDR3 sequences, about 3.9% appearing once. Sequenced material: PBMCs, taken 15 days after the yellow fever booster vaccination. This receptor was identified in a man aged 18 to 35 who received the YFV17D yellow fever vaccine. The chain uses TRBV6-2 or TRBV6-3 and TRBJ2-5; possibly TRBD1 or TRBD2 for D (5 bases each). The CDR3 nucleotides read TGTGCCAGCAGCCGCCGAGGGGCACAAGAGACCCAGTACTTC. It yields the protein CASSRRGAQETQYF.